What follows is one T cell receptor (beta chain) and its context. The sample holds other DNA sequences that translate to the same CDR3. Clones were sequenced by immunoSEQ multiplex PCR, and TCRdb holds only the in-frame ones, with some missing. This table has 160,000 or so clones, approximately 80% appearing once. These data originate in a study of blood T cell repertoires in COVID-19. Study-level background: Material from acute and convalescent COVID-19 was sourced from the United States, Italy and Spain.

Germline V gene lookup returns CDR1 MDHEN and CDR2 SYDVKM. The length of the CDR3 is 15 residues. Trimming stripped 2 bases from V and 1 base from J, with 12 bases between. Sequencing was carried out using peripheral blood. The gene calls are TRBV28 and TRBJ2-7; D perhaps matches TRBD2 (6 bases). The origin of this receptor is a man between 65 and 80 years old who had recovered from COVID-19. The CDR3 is CASSLGGRPSYEQYF. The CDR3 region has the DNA TGTGCCAGCAGTTTAGGAGGGCGGCCATCCTACGAGCAGTACTTC.